The clone carrying this T cell receptor (beta chain) was counted between two and nine times. The sample belongs to a study of CD8+CD57+ T cells in acquired aplastic anemia. Whoever was chosen for sequencing had shown CD8+CD57+ cell expansion by flow cytometry. V gave up 4 bases and J gave up 7 bases; unmatched junction bases: 4. The V gene's germline CDR1 is LGHDT and CDR2 YNNKEL (reference sequence). The CDR3 runs to 14 residues. Using genomic DNA as the template, TCR beta VDJ and CDR3 profiling was carried out. Using its own MiXCR run on the reads, TCRdb lists one record per CDR3 protein. The data show under 150,000 distinct CDR3 sequences, approximately 36% seen once.

The sequence was collected from a human donor with aplastic anemia. This sequence joins TRBV3-1 and TRBJ2-1; TRBD2 matches at 10 bases. Sequenced material: sorted CD4+, CD8+, or CD8+CD57+ T cells (not recorded which) from PBMCs. The CDR3 reads CASSLASGRNEQFF. The CDR3 nucleotides read TGTGCCAGCAGCCTCGCTAGCGGGAGAAATGAGCAGTTCTTC.